These 24 T cell receptor beta chains were all obtained from the same sample, sequenced in a study of quantifying T cell responses using KT2 cells. Study-wide context: RNA was reverse transcribed with TCR alpha and beta constant-region primers.

Each cDNA got a UMI-containing oligo ligated at its 3' end. The first PCR ran 4 to 5 cycles with an equimolar RC1.1 and RC1.2 beta primer mix. TCRdb reprocessed the UMI-ligation and nested PCR reads via MiXCR and lists one record per CDR3 protein. The sample records 40,000 to 55,000 distinct CDR3 sequences, 11% being singletons. Sequenced material: PBMCs spiked with cells of the T cell clone KT2. Receptor source: a human donor.

The chain recombines TRBV6-2 or TRBV6-3 with TRBJ2-2, with TRBD1 matching 8 bases. The CDR3 sequence is 16 residues long. CDR1 is MNHEY, CDR2 SVGEGT, per germline. J was trimmed by 0 bases and V by 5 bases; bases with no gene match: 5. CDR3 DNA sequence: TGTGCCAGCAGTCGGACAGGGACCTCGAACACCGGGGAGCTGTTTTTT. It codes for CASSRTGTSNTGELFF.

In this sample, this clonotype turned up many times. The CDR3 DNA reads TGTGCCAGCAGCTTAAGTAGCGGGAGCCAAGAGACCCAGTACTTC. The encoded protein is CASSLSSGSQETQYF. J is TRBJ2-5 and V is TRBV7-2, with 9 bases matching TRBD2. The V gene's germline CDR1 is SGHTA and CDR2 FQGNSA. V shed 2 bases and J 1 base; nucleotides not matched to a gene: 2. This CDR3 contains 15 residues.

This clonotype has a handful of counts. The V and J genes are TRBV5-1 and TRBJ2-7, with 12 bases matching TRBD2. CDR1 is SGHRS and CDR2 is YFSETQ in the germline V gene. There are 12 residues in the CDR3. V was pared by 8 bases and J by 5 bases, with 2 bases of the junction left unmatched. CDR3 in amino acids: CASRLAGDEQYF. For the CDR3, the DNA is TGCGCCAGTCGACTAGCGGGGGACGAGCAGTACTTC.

Many counts were recorded for this clonotype. The chain is built from TRBV19 and TRBJ1-4, with D unclear. The germline gives CDR1 LNHDA, CDR2 SQIVND (reference sequence). V lost 5 bases, J lost 7 bases, and 11 bases lay in between. This CDR3 spans 13 amino acids. The DNA for the CDR3 is TGTGCCAGTAGTGGACGGCGGGTTGAAAAACTGTTTTTT. It translates to CASSGRRVEKLFF. The full variable domain, in which reference TRBV19 and TRBJ1-4 provide the parts outside the CDR3, is DGGITQSPKYLFRKEGQNVTLSCEQNLNHDAMYWYRQDPGQGLRLIYYSQIVNDFQKGDIAEGYSVSREKKESFPLTVTSAQKNPTAFYLCASSGRRVEKLFFGSGTQLSVL.

Many counts were recorded for this clonotype. This chain connects TRBV4-1 to TRBJ1-5; weak D call: TRBD1 (6 bases). The CDR3 loop spans 15 amino acids. Germline V gene data show CDR1 as MGHRA and CDR2 as YSYEKL. Trimming took off 4 bases at V and 5 bases at J, with 15 bases between the two ends. The chain's CDR3 is CASSPYEGGDQPQHF. CDR3 coding DNA: TGCGCCAGCAGCCCATACGAAGGGGGGGATCAGCCCCAGCATTTT.

In this sample, this clonotype turned up a few times. The chain uses TRBV6-4 and TRBJ1-1, with a possible D match to TRBD1 (6 bases). The germline CDR1 and CDR2 sequences are MRHNA and SNTAGT. The CDR3 is made up of 14 amino acids. Deletions cut 7 bases from V and 0 bases from J, with 12 bases between. CDR3 sequence reads: CASKRTDLNTEAFF. The CDR3 DNA is TGTGCCAGCAAAAGGACAGATTTGAACACTGAAGCTTTCTTT.

In its sample, this clonotype was seen a few times. This chain uses TRBV7-2 with TRBJ2-7; 12 bases line up with TRBD2. Germline V gene data show CDR1 as SGHTA and CDR2 as FQGNSA. The CDR3 is 15 residues long. Trimming cost V 0 bases and J 11 bases; bases outside gene matches: 8. CDR3 loop: CASSLARTSGALEYF. Written as DNA, the CDR3 is TGTGCCAGCAGCTTAGCCCGGACTAGCGGGGCTTTGGAGTACTTC.

This clonotype was recorded at least ten times. The rearrangement links TRBV12-3 or TRBV12-4 to TRBJ2-2, with 10 nucleotides matching TRBD2. With V trimmed by 1 base and J by 3 bases, 5 bases remained unmatched. This CDR3 is 17 amino acids long. The CDR3 bases are TGTGCCAGCAGTTTAGGTGCACTAGCGGGGTACACCGGGGAGCTGTTTTTT. Its protein product is CASSLGALAGYTGELFF.

There are a few counts of this clonotype. The chain uses TRBV20-1 and TRBJ2-1; D assignment may be TRBD1 or TRBD2 (5 bases each). With 7 bases removed from V and 0 bases from J, the gap between germline ends came to 13 bases. CDR1 is DFQATT and CDR2 is SNEGSKA in the germline V gene (reference sequence). This CDR3 comprises 14 residues. The CDR3 coding sequence is TGCAGTGTTGGGACCCTCAGCTCCTACAATGAGCAGTTCTTC. Protein product: CSVGTLSSYNEQFF.

Only a few counts were recorded for this clonotype. The chain couples TRBV11-2 to TRBJ1-5; D gene unclear. The V end was cut by 5 bases, the J end by 9 bases, with 14 bases between. CDR1 is SGHAT and CDR2 is FQNNGV in the germline V gene. CDR3 length equals 13 residues. The CDR3 is CASSPGPDRPQHF. The DNA of the CDR3 is TGTGCCAGCAGCCCGGGCCCTGATCGGCCCCAGCATTTT.

The sample holds many counts of this clonotype. Written as DNA, the CDR3 is TGCAGTGCTAGAGATTTACTAGCGGGAGCCACGCAGTATTTT. It is translated as CSARDLLAGATQYF. The chain joins TRBV20-1 to TRBJ2-3; 11 nucleotides align to TRBD2. The trim removed 0 bases at V and 9 bases at J, leaving 5 bases unmatched. The CDR3 is 14 amino acids. Germline V gene lookup returns CDR1 DFQATT and CDR2 SNEGSKA (reference sequence).

In its sample, this clonotype was seen many times. The rearrangement joins TRBV11-3 to TRBJ2-5, with 8 nucleotides matching TRBD2. Germline trimming cut 4 bases from V and 3 bases from J; bases unmatched to any gene: 4. Looked up from germline, CDR1 is SGHNT and CDR2 is YENEEA. This CDR3 comprises 14 residues. CDR3 nucleotide sequence: TGTGCCAGCAGCTCCCAGCGGGGGAAAGAGACCCAGTACTTC. It codes for CASSSQRGKETQYF. The full variable domain, its missing parts supplied by reference TRBV11-3 and TRBJ2-5, is EAGVVQSPRYKIIEKKQPVAFWCNPISGHNTLYWYLQNLGQGPELLIRYENEEAVDDSQLPKDRFSAERLKGVDSTLKIQPAELGDSAVYLCASSSQRGKETQYFGPGTRLLVL.

Regarding this clonotype: This may be a read error: a much more frequent sequence differs by one nucleotide. The CDR3 ends on some other residue instead of the conserved phenylalanine or tryptophan, so this is likely a read error. The rearrangement links TRBV5-5 to TRBJ1-5; D not certain. This CDR3 contains 16 residues. Trimming took 4 bases from V and 4 from J, leaving 18 bases between them. Germline V gene data show CDR1 as SGHKS and CDR2 as YYEKEE (reference sequence). CDR3 sequence reads: CASSTVGVTGNQPQHL. For the CDR3, the DNA is TGTGCCAGCAGCACCGTCGGGGTTACCGGTAATCAGCCCCAGCATCTT.

This clonotype appeared a single time. The chain joins TRBV7-2 to TRBJ1-6, with 8 bases lining up with TRBD1. CDR3 length: 16 amino acids. The V segment lost 5 bases and the J segment 4 bases; nucleotides outside the gene matches: 7. Per germline, CDR1 SGHTA and CDR2 FQGNSA. The CDR3 nucleotides are TGTGCCAGCAGCCCTCAGGGGGCAGGGTATAATTCACCCCTCCACTTT. Protein product: CASSPQGAGYNSPLHF.

The chain links TRBV6-1 to TRBJ2-1, with D possibly being TRBD1 (5 bases). V was cut by 5 bases and J by 4 bases, with 9 bases left in between. The CDR3 consists of 13 residues. Germline CDR1 MNHNS, CDR2 SASEGT. CDR3 nucleotide sequence: TGTGCCAGCAGTCCTAGACAGTACAATGAGCAGTTCTTC. This sequence encodes CASSPRQYNEQFF.

This clonotype has ten or more counts. CDR3 protein: CSAFRTGSGGQPQHF. For the CDR3, the DNA is TGCAGTGCTTTCCGGACAGGGAGCGGTGGTCAGCCCCAGCATTTT. This chain joins TRBV20-1 and TRBJ1-5, with 8 bases that match TRBD1. The CDR3 length is 15 residues. Trimming took 5 bases from V and 6 from J; bases not matched to a gene: 12. Germline V CDR1 and CDR2: DFQATT, SNEGSKA (reference sequence).

V and J are TRBV11-2 and TRBJ2-1, with 8 bases fitting TRBD2. CDR1 and CDR2 from the germline V gene are SGHAT and FQNNGV. The V and J ends lost 5 bases and 10 bases, in that order; junction bases with no gene match: 7. The CDR3 runs to 13 residues. CDR3 coding DNA: TGTGCCAGCAGCCCCGGACTAGCACCCGAGCAGTTCTTC. It codes for CASSPGLAPEQFF.

The V gene is TRBV7-8, the J gene TRBJ2-3, with 11 bases matching TRBD2. The germline gives CDR1 SGHVS, CDR2 FQNEAQ. Trimming removed 4 bases from V and 2 bases from J; junction bases left unmatched: 5. This CDR3 region has 16 residues. This CDR3 reads CASSSRTSGPTDTQYF. The CDR3 region has the DNA TGTGCCAGCAGCTCCAGGACTAGCGGGCCCACAGATACGCAGTATTTT.

The CDR3 nucleotides read TGCAGTGCTAGACTGGGGGAAAGTTCACCCCTCCACTTT. Its translation is CSARLGESSPLHF. The rearrangement uses TRBV20-1 and TRBJ1-6, with D perhaps TRBD1 (5 bases). Germline values: CDR1 DFQATT, CDR2 SNEGSKA (reference sequence). This CDR3 comprises 13 residues. The ends were cut back, 2 bases at V and 9 bases at J, with 11 bases in the middle.

This clonotype was seen a handful of times. The CDR3 DNA is TGTGCCAGCAGCTTGGACGCGCTGACGGGGGAGCAGTACTTC. Its protein product is CASSLDALTGEQYF. The rearrangement joins TRBV5-5 to TRBJ2-7, with D possibly matching TRBD2 (5 bases). Trimming cost V 0 bases and J 7 bases, with 14 bases left between them. In germline, CDR1 is SGHKS, CDR2 YYEKEE (reference sequence). The CDR3 runs 14 residues.

This clonotype was counted a few times. The rearrangement links TRBV6-6 to TRBJ2-1; D not resolved. V dropped 4 bases and J dropped 10 bases, with 11 bases sitting between them. The CDR3 is made up of 12 amino acids. Germline V CDR1 and CDR2: MNHNY, SVGAGI (reference sequence). The chain's CDR3 is CASSLPTDEQFF. The CDR3 bases are TGTGCCAGCAGTTTACCCACAGACGAGCAGTTCTTC.

Points on this clonotype: One end of the junction fails to match germline, which may point to a read error. This rearrangement joins TRBV27 to TRBJ2-1; perhaps TRBD2 as D (5 bases). This CDR3 spans 12 amino acids. Germline-derived CDR1 and CDR2 are MNHEY and SMNVEV (reference sequence). CDR3 protein: CASGSSHNEQFF. CDR3 bases: TGTGCCAGCGGGAGCTCCCACAATGAGCAGTTCTTC.

The rearrangement joins TRBV2 to TRBJ2-5; D possibly corresponds to TRBD1 (6 bases). CDR1 and CDR2 (germline): SNHLY, FYNNEI. The ends were cut back, 3 bases at V and 2 bases at J, with 10 bases in the middle. The CDR3 is 14 amino acids. As DNA, the CDR3 is TGTGCCAGCAGTGACCCCGGACAGCAAGAGACCCAGTACTTC. It is translated as CASSDPGQQETQYF.

This clonotype was seen many times. The V gene is TRBV3-1, the J gene TRBJ1-1; possible D gene TRBD1, 6 bases. The CDR3 runs 14 residues. V was cut by 5 bases and J by 0 bases, with 10 bases left in between. Germline V lookup: CDR1 LGHDT, CDR2 YNNKEL (reference sequence). CDR3 sequence: CASSGQLLNTEAFF. Written as DNA, the CDR3 is TGTGCCAGCAGCGGACAGCTTCTGAACACTGAAGCTTTCTTT. Filled out from reference TRBV3-1 and TRBJ1-1, the complete variable domain reads DTAVSQTPKYLVTQMGNDKSIKCEQNLGHDTMYWYKQDSKKFLKIMFSYNNKELIINETVPNRFSPKSPDKAHLNLHINSLELGDSAVYFCASSGQLLNTEAFFGQGTRLTVV.